This T cell receptor (beta chain) derives from a study of brain metastases from non-small cell lung cancer (dated by TCRdb to between 2017 and 2020). Concerning the study at large: In non-small-cell lung cancer patients, the researchers characterized the immune microenvironment of brain metastases and primary tumors that had been resected as matched pairs. Study-level results and caveats: T-cell clones appeared expanded in roughly 60% of brain metastases relative to the matched primary tumors. TCR repertoires were found to be largely shared between paired brain metastases and primary tumors, although sparse T-cell densities were observed in the brain metastases. T-cell infiltration was lower in brain metastases than in primary tumors (P < 0.001).

Libraries were constructed by the immunoSEQ multiplex PCR assay. T-cell receptor beta chain repertoire sequencing was performed alongside a 770-gene immune expression panel. Here the immuneACCESS table is served through TCRdb, limited to in-frame sequences with V and J called. Missing clones are a known gap in these copies; in checked studies unresolved V genes cover under half, and the rest lacks a known reason. Within this sample are some 4,000 clones, with about 80% of them counted one time only. In total, the top ten clones hold less than 9.5% of the sample. CDR1 and CDR2, looked up from the germline V gene, are LGHNA and YSLEER. There are 13 amino acids in the CDR3, from cysteine to phenylalanine inclusive. The entry retains the CDR3 DNA only, 39 bases that are in frame from base 1. A total of some 37 patients with non-small-cell lung cancer that had been surgically resected, each with specimens from both a primary tumor and a brain metastasis, made up the cohort. The tumor specimens used were formalin-fixed, paraffin-embedded tissues taken from archives.

This clone was counted once. Its target antigen remains unknown. A clone one base away is much larger, so this may be a read error. The receptor chain draws on TRBV4-3 and TRBJ1-1; no D gene is confidently identified. The TCR was taken from a donor at least 40 years old with non-small cell lung cancer. The sequenced sample consisted of primary lung tumor tissue. Taken with the paper, the label for cell subset or site translates to: primary lung tumor paired with brain metastasis. At the DNA level, the sequence is TGCGCCAGCAGCCCCCAGAGGAACACTGAAACTTTCTTT. Translated, it reads CASSPQRNTETFF.